Below, 6 T cell receptor beta chains from the same sample are listed, as sequenced in a study of T cell responses to AZD1222 COVID-19 vaccine (dated by TCRdb to the early 2020s). Library prep was done by the immunoSEQ multiplex PCR assay. TCRdb provides this immuneACCESS table in a form limited to in-frame rearrangements. Some clones are lacking; in checked studies, under half of them reflect an unresolved V gene, and why the rest are absent is not known. In all, the sample holds approximately 92,000 clones, and 87% of those were seen once. The top ten constitute less than 3.5% of the sample. Explained via the paper, the time point label denotes: baseline before first vaccination. Sequences were derived from peripheral blood, sampled on day 0 of AZD1222 vaccination. These receptors were taken from an adult in good health.

The V gene is TRBV10-2, the J gene TRBJ2-1; 7 bases align to TRBD2. The V gene end was trimmed by 8 bases and the J gene end by 9 bases; junction bases not matched to a gene: 13. The length of the CDR3 is 14 residues. Germline lookup yields CDR1 WSHSY and CDR2 SAAADI. CDR3 sequence: CASLRGVAGGEQFF. CDR3 nucleotides: TGCGCCAGCCTCCGGGGGGTCGCCGGGGGTGAGCAGTTCTTC.

The V call is TRBV21-1, the J call TRBJ1-3. TRBV21-1 is given as a pseudogene. CDR3 size: 19 residues. This CDR3 reads CASSKERGREGCSGNTIYF. In nucleotides, the CDR3 is TGTGCCAGCAGCAAAGAACGAGGCAGGGAGGGCTGCTCTGGAAACACCATATATTTT.

The chain combines TRBV5-8 with TRBJ1-2; tentatively, D is TRBD1 (6 bases). Germline loops: CDR1 SGHTS, CDR2 YDEGEE. The CDR3 sequence is 14 residues long. V gave up 4 bases and J gave up 8 bases, with 18 bases separating them. CDR3 sequence (DNA): TGTGCCAGCAGCCAGGGGACGAGGTTTTTCGGCTACACCTTC. Encoded protein: CASSQGTRFFGYTF.

This chain uses TRBV19 with TRBJ2-4; either TRBD1 or TRBD2 may supply D (5 bases each). Trimming took 10 bases from V and 3 from J, leaving 13 bases between them. The CDR3 length is 13 residues. Per the germline V gene, CDR1 is LNHDA and CDR2 is SQIVND (reference sequence). Here the CDR3 reads CATKGPNKNIQYF. As DNA, the CDR3 is TGTGCCACCAAGGGACCTAACAAAAACATTCAGTACTTC.

With regard to this clone: Additional DNA sequences in this sample encode the identical CDR3. The rearrangement joins TRBV27 to TRBJ1-5, with D tentatively TRBD1 (5 bases). CDR1 is MNHEY and CDR2 is SMNVEV in the germline V gene (reference sequence). The CDR3 contains 15 residues. Trimming took off 0 bases at V and 1 base at J, with 7 bases between the two ends. The CDR3 region is CASSLSGDSNQPQHF. The CDR3 DNA reads as TGTGCCAGCAGTTTATCAGGGGACAGCAATCAGCCCCAGCATTTT.

The rearrangement joins TRBV5-1 to TRBJ1-5; D uncertain. CDR3 size: 13 residues. Germline CDR1 and CDR2: SGHRS and YFSETQ. V was clipped by 1 base and J by 2 bases, with 4 bases between them. CDR3 coding DNA: TGCGCCAGCAGCTTGTCGGGCAATCAGCCCCAGCATTTT. Protein sequence: CASSLSGNQPQHF.